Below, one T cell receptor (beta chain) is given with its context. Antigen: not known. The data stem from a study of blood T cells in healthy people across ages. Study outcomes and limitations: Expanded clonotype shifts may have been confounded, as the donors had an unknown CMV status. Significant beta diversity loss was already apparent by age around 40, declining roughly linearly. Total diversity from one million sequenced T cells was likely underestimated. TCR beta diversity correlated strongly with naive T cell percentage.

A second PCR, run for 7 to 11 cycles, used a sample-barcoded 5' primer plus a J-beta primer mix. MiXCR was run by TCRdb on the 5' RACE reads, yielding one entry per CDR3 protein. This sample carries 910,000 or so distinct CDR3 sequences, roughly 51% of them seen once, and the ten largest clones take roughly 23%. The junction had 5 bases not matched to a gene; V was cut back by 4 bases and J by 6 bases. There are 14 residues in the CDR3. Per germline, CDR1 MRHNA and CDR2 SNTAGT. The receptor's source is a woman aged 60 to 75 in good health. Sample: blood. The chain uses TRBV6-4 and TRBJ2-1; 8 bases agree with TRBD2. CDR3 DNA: TGTGCCAGCAGTGTACTAGCGGAGGCCAATGAGCAGTTCTTC. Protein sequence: CASSVLAEANEQFF.